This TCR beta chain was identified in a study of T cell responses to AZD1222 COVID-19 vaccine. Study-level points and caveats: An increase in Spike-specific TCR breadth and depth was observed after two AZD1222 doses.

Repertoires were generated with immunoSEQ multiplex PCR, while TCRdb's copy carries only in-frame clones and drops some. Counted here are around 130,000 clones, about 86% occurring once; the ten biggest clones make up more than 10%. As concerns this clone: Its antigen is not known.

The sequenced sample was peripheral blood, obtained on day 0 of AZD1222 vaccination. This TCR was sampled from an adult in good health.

CDR3 amino acids: CASSHPTSGSGETQYF. CDR3 sequence (DNA): TGTGCCAGCAGCCACCCAACTAGCGGGAGTGGGGAGACCCAGTACTTC. The V call is TRBV4-2, the J call TRBJ2-5; TRBD2 aligns across 11 bases. CDR1 is LGHNA, CDR2 YNFKEQ, per germline. With 3 bases clipped from V and 5 bases from J, the junction kept 8 bases outside the gene matches. The CDR3 runs 16 residues.